Below are 14 T cell receptor beta chains sequenced from a single sample in a study of regulatory T cells in long-lasting Graves disease. The time point denotes: newly diagnosed GD, antithyroid drugs for less than 3 months. RNA extracted from PBMCs served as the sequencing template. CDR3 regions were amplified by Arm-PCR using iRepertoire HTBI primers to build TCR beta libraries. TCRdb re-called the multiplex PCR reads with MiXCR, one entry per CDR3 protein. The data contain a few hundred thousand distinct CDR3 sequences, roughly 13% of them seen just once; the ten biggest clones take up roughly 10%. This sample was shared with a second study, whose subject was T cells in Graves' hyperthyroidism and ophthalmopathy.

Sequenced material: peripheral blood mononuclear cells (PBMCs), taken at new diagnosis, from a patient treated with antithyroid drugs. Source of these receptors: a man aged 25 to 45 with Graves disease.

This clonotype was found many times. J is TRBJ2-3 and V is TRBV20-1, with 10 bases lining up with TRBD2. CDR3 length: 20 residues. Germline V gives CDR1 DFQATT, CDR2 SNEGSKA (reference sequence). The V and J ends lost 3 bases and 0 bases, in that order; junction bases with no gene match: 18. CDR3 DNA: TGCAGTGCTAGCCGAGCTAGGGCTAGCGGGAGTCCGTCTAGCACAGATACGCAGTATTTT. Its translation: CSASRARASGSPSSTDTQYF.

This clonotype was counted at least ten times. The chain uses TRBV12-3 or TRBV12-4 and TRBJ2-7, with a possible D match to TRBD2 (5 bases). Trimming removed 6 bases at V and 5 bases at J, with 17 bases between. The CDR3 runs 14 residues. The CDR3 DNA is TGTGCCAGCAGGTCCGCCTGGGGAGAGAACGAGCAGTACTTC. Its protein is CASRSAWGENEQYF.

This clonotype was counted ten times or more. The V and J genes are TRBV11-2 and TRBJ2-1; 8 bases align to TRBD2. V lost 6 bases to trimming and J lost 10 bases; unmatched junction nucleotides: 8. This CDR3 comprises 13 residues. Germline CDR1 is SGHAT and CDR2 is FQNNGV. The CDR3 bases are TGTGCCAGCAGTAGCGGGAACGGACGAGAGCAGTTCTTC. Translated, it gives CASSSGNGREQFF.

The sample holds a few counts of this clonotype. The chain links TRBV6-2 or TRBV6-3 to TRBJ2-7; 9 positions match TRBD2. The CDR3 sequence is 13 residues long. Per the germline V gene, CDR1 is MNHEY and CDR2 is SVGEGT. J gave up 5 bases and V 7 bases, and 6 bases lay outside the gene matches. This CDR3 reads CASNSGRRNEQYF. For the CDR3, the DNA is TGTGCCAGCAATAGCGGGAGAAGGAACGAGCAGTACTTC.

This clonotype was picked up many times. The gene calls are TRBV6-1 and TRBJ2-7, with 8 bases aligning to TRBD2. Germline CDR1 MNHNS, CDR2 SASEGT. The length of the CDR3 is 19 residues. V lost 6 bases to trimming and J lost 5 bases; unmatched junction nucleotides: 24. CDR3 loop: CASRRLWDWFKREQDEQYF. The CDR3 DNA reads as TGTGCCAGCAGGCGACTTTGGGATTGGTTTAAGCGGGAGCAAGACGAGCAGTACTTC.

Many counts were recorded for this clonotype. The rearrangement joins TRBV18 to TRBJ2-7; maybe TRBD2 (6 bases). The CDR3 spans 13 residues. V lost 3 bases, J lost 4 bases, and 10 bases lay in between. Germline V gene data show CDR1 as KGHSH and CDR2 as LQKENI. CDR3 DNA sequence: TGTGCCAGCTCACCGGAGGGGAAATACGAGCAGTACTTC. It is translated as CASSPEGKYEQYF.

This clonotype has ten or more counts. V usage is TRBV3-1 and J usage is TRBJ1-1; D gene ambiguous. The V and J ends lost 6 bases and 7 bases respectively, with 15 bases between them. The germline CDR1 and CDR2 sequences are LGHDT and YNNKEL (reference sequence). The CDR3 spans 13 residues. The CDR3 loop is CASSLPRRNEAFF. CDR3 in DNA: TGTGCCAGCAGTCTCCCCCGACGGAATGAAGCTTTCTTT.

To note about this clonotype: This sequence may be a read error, since a much larger clone differs from it by one base. J is TRBJ2-5 and V is TRBV20-1; perhaps TRBD1 as D (5 bases). Trimming pared 4 bases from V and 1 base from J, leaving 13 bases between. CDR1 and CDR2 (germline): DFQATT, SNEGSKA (reference sequence). This CDR3 spans 14 amino acids. The CDR3 loop is CSANRMKGQETQYF. The CDR3 nucleotides are TGCAGTGCTAACAGGATGAAAGGCCAAGAGACCCAGTACTTC.

A word on this clonotype: This may be a read error: a much more frequent sequence differs by one nucleotide. This chain uses TRBV29-1 with TRBJ1-2; 8 nucleotides align to TRBD1. CDR1 is SQVTM, CDR2 ANQGSEA, per germline. The junction had 5 bases not matched to a gene; V was cut back by 7 bases and J by 4 bases. The CDR3 is 12 residues long. The CDR3 spells CSAPTGAYGYTF. CDR3 in DNA: TGCAGCGCCCCGACAGGGGCCTATGGCTACACCTTC. The full variable domain, in which reference TRBV29-1 and TRBJ1-2 provide the parts outside the CDR3, is SAVISQKPSRDICQRGTSLTIQCQVDSQVTMMFWYRQQPGQSLTLIATANQGSEATYESGFVIDKFPISRPNLTFSTLTVSNMSPEDSSIYLCSAPTGAYGYTFGSGTRLTVV.

The CDR3 sequence: CASSQAPKTVSGNTIYF. The CDR3 DNA is TGTGCCAGCAGCCAAGCTCCTAAGACTGTGTCCGGAAACACCATATATTTT. The chain carries TRBV4-2 and TRBJ1-3; D gene ambiguous. The CDR3 is 17 residues long. Trimming took off 1 base at V and 4 bases at J, with 17 bases between the two ends. Germline V gene data show CDR1 as LGHNA and CDR2 as YNFKEQ.

The table lists this clonotype with many counts. This chain joins TRBV11-2 and TRBJ2-2, with D perhaps matching TRBD2 (6 bases). V lost 5 bases and J 5 bases, leaving 9 bases between the germline ends. Germline-derived CDR1 and CDR2 are SGHAT and FQNNGV. The CDR3 totals 13 residues. The CDR3 region has the DNA TGTGCCAGCAGCACCAGCGGGACCGGGGAGCTGTTTTTT. This sequence encodes CASSTSGTGELFF. Variable domain in full (rest from reference TRBV11-2 and TRBJ2-2): EAGVAQSPRYKIIEKRQSVAFWCNPISGHATLYWYQQILGQGPKLLIQFQNNGVVDDSQLPKDRFSAERLKGVDSTLKIQPAKLEDSAVYLCASSTSGTGELFFGEGSRLTVL.

This clonotype appeared many times. This chain connects TRBV11-3 to TRBJ2-3; D is uncertain. This CDR3 has 15 amino acids. The V gene's germline CDR1 is SGHNT and CDR2 YENEEA. V gave up 4 bases and J gave up 4 bases, with 15 bases separating them. The CDR3: CASSSPSVGPDTQYF. CDR3 coding DNA: TGTGCCAGCAGCTCGCCTTCCGTAGGACCAGATACGCAGTATTTT. The variable domain in full, completed from reference TRBV11-3 and TRBJ2-3, reads EAGVVQSPRYKIIEKKQPVAFWCNPISGHNTLYWYLQNLGQGPELLIRYENEEAVDDSQLPKDRFSAERLKGVDSTLKIQPAELGDSAVYLCASSSPSVGPDTQYFGPGTRLTVL.

Of note for this clonotype: This may stem from a read error, because a much larger clone lies one nucleotide away. The chain links TRBV12-3 or TRBV12-4 to TRBJ2-1; D might be TRBD1 (5 bases). Trimming removed 9 bases at V and 9 bases at J, with 12 bases between. The CDR3 consists of 11 residues. This chain's CDR3 is CARSVRAEQFF. For the CDR3, the DNA is TGTGCCAGGAGTGTCAGGGCTGAGCAGTTCTTC.

This clonotype was seen ten or more times. This chain connects TRBV5-1 to TRBJ2-1, with TRBD2 identical over 11 bases. The CDR3 runs to 15 residues. Germline V gene lookup returns CDR1 SGHRS and CDR2 YFSETQ. After removal of 4 bases from V and 6 bases from J, the junction contained 6 bases not matched to a gene. The CDR3 is CASSAGTSGFNEQFF. For the CDR3, the DNA is TGCGCCAGCAGCGCCGGGACTAGCGGCTTCAATGAGCAGTTCTTC.